The 25 T cell receptor beta chains below were found in one sample sequenced in a study of blood T cells in healthy people across ages. A second 7 to 11 cycle PCR used barcoded and J-beta primers. TCRdb reanalysed the 5' RACE reads using MiXCR and keeps one entry per CDR3 protein. Of 780,000 or so distinct CDR3 sequences listed, about 55% were seen once; the top ten hold under 50%. The sequencing sample was made of blood. All receptors come from an elderly man in good health.

This chain uses TRBV7-3 with TRBJ2-1; TRBD2 matches 12 bases. The J call may not be correct, given that the DNA end is closer to TRBJ2-7. The CDR3 has 22 residues. CDR1 SGHTA and CDR2 FQGTGA come from the germline V gene. CDR3 nucleotide sequence: TGTGCCAGCAGCCCTAACCATGAGCGGACTAGCGGGGATGCTATCTCCTACAATGAGCAGTACTTC. Translating it yields CASSPNHERTSGDAISYNEQYF.

This clonotype was observed at least ten times. The chain carries TRBV7-2 and TRBJ2-3; D may be TRBD2 (6 bases). V shed 0 bases and J shed 3 bases, with 10 bases lying between them. There are 15 residues in the CDR3. Germline values: CDR1 SGHTA, CDR2 FQGNSA. CDR3 sequence reads: CASSLAPGVTDTQYF. CDR3 sequence (DNA): TGTGCCAGCAGCTTAGCACCGGGAGTGACAGATACGCAGTATTTT.

This rearrangement joins TRBV14 to TRBJ2-1; D is perhaps TRBD2 (6 bases). Trimming left V 4 bases short and J 7 bases short, with 11 bases between. Germline V gives CDR1 SGHDN, CDR2 FVKESK. This CDR3 comprises 13 residues. The CDR3 sequence: CASSRGLVNEQFF. The DNA of the CDR3 is TGTGCCAGCAGCCGGGGACTTGTAAATGAGCAGTTCTTC.

This clonotype was found a few times. The chain carries TRBV9 and TRBJ1-2; maybe TRBD1 (5 bases). The CDR3 is made up of 15 amino acids. Germline assignment: CDR1 SGDLS and CDR2 YYNGEE. V lost 3 bases, J lost 4 bases, and 16 bases lay in between. The CDR3 here is CASSALGGKSYGYTF. CDR3 bases: TGTGCCAGCAGCGCCCTGGGGGGAAAGAGCTATGGCTACACCTTC.

This clonotype was observed a few times. V usage is TRBV12-3 or TRBV12-4 and J usage is TRBJ2-3; 8 positions agree with TRBD2. V trimming: 8 bases; J trimming: 14 bases; junction bases outside the gene matches: 18. The CDR3 loop spans 14 amino acids. The CDR3 protein is CASSREGEHRDAYF. CDR3 nucleotide sequence: TGTGCCAGCTCCCGGGAGGGTGAGCACAGAGACGCGTATTTT.

The chain combines TRBV12-3 or TRBV12-4 with TRBJ2-5; D is perhaps TRBD2 (6 bases). V lost 5 bases to trimming and J lost 3 bases, with 10 bases between them. The length of the CDR3 is 13 residues. The CDR3, as DNA: TGTGCCAGCAGTGCCTTAGCGGAAGAGACCCAGTACTTC. Translated: CASSALAEETQYF.

The chain employs TRBV6-1 and TRBJ2-2, with D tentatively TRBD1 (6 bases). From germline, CDR1 is MNHNS and CDR2 SASEGT. V was shortened by 3 bases and J by 0 bases, with 14 bases between the two germline ends. The CDR3 is made up of 17 amino acids. The CDR3 here is CASSEGHMIANTGELFF. Here the CDR3 DNA reads TGTGCCAGCAGTGAGGGACACATGATAGCGAACACCGGGGAGCTGTTTTTT.

The genes are TRBV14 and TRBJ1-2; D is perhaps TRBD1 (5 bases). This CDR3 spans 14 amino acids. Germline V CDR1 and CDR2: SGHDN, FVKESK. Trimming took off 3 bases at V and 5 bases at J, with 13 bases between the two ends. The CDR3 loop reads CASSQLGTYYGYTF. CDR3 DNA sequence: TGTGCCAGCAGCCAGTTAGGGACCTATTATGGCTACACCTTC.

CDR3 residues: CASSLTSAYGYTF. CDR3 in DNA: TGCGCCAGCAGCTTGACATCGGCCTATGGCTACACCTTC. The chain links TRBV5-1 to TRBJ1-2; D is ambiguous. The germline V and J ends were trimmed by 1 base and 4 bases, with 8 bases remaining between them. The CDR3 is 13 residues long. The germline gives CDR1 SGHRS, CDR2 YFSETQ.

In its sample, this clonotype was seen a few times. V and J are TRBV29-1 and TRBJ2-7; tentative D call: TRBD1 (5 bases). CDR3 size: 12 residues. V was pared by 4 bases and J by 6 bases, with 13 bases between. Germline V CDR1 and CDR2: SQVTM, ANQGSEA. The CDR3 nucleotides are TGCAGCGTTGTGCAGGGAAATGGCGAGCAGTACTTC. Encoded protein: CSVVQGNGEQYF.

This clonotype was seen a handful of times. The CDR3 DNA follows: TGCAGTGCTAGAGATCTGACTAGCGGCCTCTCCTACAATGAGCAGTTCTTC. It yields the protein CSARDLTSGLSYNEQFF. V usage is TRBV20-1 and J usage is TRBJ2-1; 9 bases map to TRBD2. Unmatched junction bases numbered 6, after V lost 0 bases and J lost 0 bases. Germline CDR1 and CDR2: DFQATT and SNEGSKA (reference sequence). CDR3 length equals 17 residues.

The chain links TRBV27 to TRBJ2-1; TRBD2 matches at 9 bases. CDR1 and CDR2 (germline): MNHEY, SMNVEV (reference sequence). After removal of 6 bases from V and 6 bases from J, the junction contained 6 bases not matched to a gene. The CDR3 consists of 14 residues. CDR3: CASRRREGVNEQFF. In nucleotides, the CDR3 is TGTGCCAGCAGACGGCGGGAGGGGGTCAATGAGCAGTTCTTC.

This chain uses TRBV5-1 with TRBJ2-2; TRBD2 matches at 7 bases. The CDR3 has 17 amino acids. Germline V CDR1 and CDR2: SGHRS, YFSETQ. V lost 4 bases to trimming and J lost 4 bases; unmatched junction nucleotides: 13. This chain's CDR3 is CASSVDAGRMVTGELFF. The DNA of the CDR3 is TGCGCCAGCAGCGTCGACGCCGGGAGGATGGTCACCGGGGAGCTGTTTTTT.

This sequence joins TRBV9 and TRBJ2-5; the D is unclear. Germline CDR1 reads SGDLS; CDR2 reads YYNGEE. This CDR3 comprises 14 residues. Trimming shortened V by 0 bases and J by 4 bases, and 10 bases separated the two germline ends. CDR3: CASSVGLVGETQYF. The CDR3 DNA reads as TGTGCCAGCAGCGTAGGGTTGGTCGGAGAGACCCAGTACTTC.

The chain combines TRBV5-6 with TRBJ2-5; D is undetermined. Judging by the DNA end, TRBJ2-7 fits better; the J call may be wrong. The CDR3 loop spans 14 amino acids. Germline CDR1 reads SGHDT; CDR2 reads YYEEEE. The CDR3 DNA is TGTGCCAGCAGCCCTCGGCCCTGGAGCTACGAGCAGTACTTC. The encoded protein is CASSPRPWSYEQYF.

The chain uses TRBV6-5 and TRBJ2-5, with D unresolved. Germline V gene data show CDR1 as MNHEY and CDR2 as SVGAGI. The CDR3 contains 12 residues. Trimming pared 6 bases from V and 11 bases from J, leaving 16 bases between. The CDR3 sequence is CASSRANNEQYF. The CDR3 nucleotides are TGTGCCAGCAGCCGAGCGAACAATGAGCAGTACTTC.

The chain uses TRBV12-3 or TRBV12-4 and TRBJ2-1; 9 nucleotides agree with TRBD2. The CDR3 contains 18 residues. V dropped 5 bases and J dropped 1; count of bases not matched to a gene: 12. The CDR3 DNA sequence: TGTGCCAGCAGTCCCCCCGGTAGCGGGGGACGTTCCTACAATGAGCAGTTCTTC. Translated: CASSPPGSGGRSYNEQFF.

The chain combines TRBV11-1 with TRBJ2-5; D remains ambiguous. This CDR3 region has 14 residues. The V gene lost 5 bases and the J gene lost 5 bases, with 15 bases spanning the gap. Germline CDR1 reads SGHAT; CDR2 reads FQDESV (reference sequence). This CDR3 is CASSPGPRAETQYF. As DNA, the CDR3 is TGTGCCAGCAGCCCCGGTCCCCGTGCGGAGACCCAGTACTTC. Filled out from reference TRBV11-1 and TRBJ2-5, the complete variable domain reads EAEVAQSPRYKITEKSQAVAFWCDPISGHATLYWYRQILGQGPELLVQFQDESVVDDSQLPKDRFSAERLKGVDSTLKIQPAELGDSAMYLCASSPGPRAETQYFGPGTRLLVL.

This rearrangement joins TRBV20-1 to TRBJ1-2; no reliable D call. This CDR3 has 12 residues. Germline V lookup: CDR1 DFQATT, CDR2 SNEGSKA (reference sequence). As DNA, the CDR3 is TGCGCGATCTCTCGGGGTAACTATGGCTACACCTTC. It encodes CAISRGNYGYTF.

This clonotype occurred a few times. The gene calls are TRBV24-1 and TRBJ2-1, with TRBD2 matching over 9 bases. This CDR3 region has 15 residues. CDR1 and CDR2 from the germline V gene are KGHDR and SFDVKD. Losses at the gene ends were 3 bases for V and 3 bases for J; bases not matched to a gene: 2. The CDR3 nucleotides read TGTGCCACCAGTGATGCGACTAGCGGCTACAATGAGCAGTTCTTC. Its protein product is CATSDATSGYNEQFF.

This clonotype turned up a few times. The V gene is TRBV7-2, the J gene TRBJ2-7; D is ambiguous. CDR3 length equals 14 residues. Germline V gene lookup returns CDR1 SGHTA and CDR2 FQGNSA. With 5 bases removed from V and 2 bases from J, the gap between germline ends came to 13 bases. The DNA for the CDR3 is TGTGCCAGCAGCCTTGGCGACGGGCCCTACGAGCAGTACTTC. Translation gives CASSLGDGPYEQYF.

The V gene is TRBV7-2, the J gene TRBJ1-5; TRBD1 is a possible D gene (5 bases). This CDR3 has 15 amino acids. The germline V and J ends were trimmed by 5 bases and 3 bases, with 14 bases remaining between them. Germline lookup yields CDR1 SGHTA and CDR2 FQGNSA. The CDR3 DNA is TGTGCCAGCAGCCGAGGTGTACAGGTCAATCAGCCCCAGCATTTT. Translation gives CASSRGVQVNQPQHF.

This chain joins TRBV29-1 and TRBJ2-5; 10 bases fit TRBD2. The CDR3 spans 14 residues. Germline values: CDR1 SQVTM, CDR2 ANQGSEA. V was clipped by 6 bases and J by 11 bases; unmatched bases: 15. CDR3 protein: CSVGGLAGESEQYF. In DNA, the CDR3 is TGCAGCGTGGGGGGCCTAGCGGGAGAGAGTGAGCAGTACTTC.

The V gene is TRBV15, the J gene TRBJ2-7; perhaps TRBD1 as D (6 bases). CDR3 length: 15 residues. Per the germline V gene, CDR1 is LNHNV and CDR2 is YYDKDF (reference sequence). Trimming took 4 bases from V and 3 from J, leaving 16 bases between them. The CDR3 protein is CATSISSGDNYEQYF. In DNA, the CDR3 is TGTGCCACCAGCATATCTTCAGGGGACAACTACGAGCAGTACTTC.

The chain couples TRBV10-3 to TRBJ2-4; 8 nucleotides agree with TRBD2. The DNA end is more similar to TRBJ2-7, so the J call may be wrong. In germline, CDR1 is ENHRY, CDR2 SYGVKD. The CDR3 loop spans 15 amino acids. Written as DNA, the CDR3 is TGTGCCATCAGTCCCAGGGGTAGCGGGGCCTACGAGCAGTACTTC. It encodes CAISPRGSGAYEQYF.